One sample yielded the 17 T cell receptor beta chains listed below, sequenced in a study of cytomegalovirus exposure and HLA in healthy donors. Data came from immunoSEQ multiplex PCR; TCRdb stores just in-frame clones and leaves some out. The sample shows 76,000 or so clones, over 85% of them seen only once. Sequencing was done on a sample of PBMCs. Every receptor here comes from a woman aged 18 to 35 in good health and CMV-seronegative.

The CDR3 DNA reads as TGTGCCAGCTCACCACCGACAGGGGGAAGGGAGACCCAGTACTTC. It encodes CASSPPTGGRETQYF. This rearrangement joins TRBV18 to TRBJ2-5, with 9 bases matching TRBD1. The trim removed 0 bases at V and 5 bases at J, leaving 4 bases unmatched. Germline CDR1 reads KGHSH; CDR2 reads LQKENI. The CDR3 sequence is 15 residues long.

This clone has only one observation. The V call is TRBV6-4, the J call TRBJ2-1; TRBD2 matches at 7 bases. Germline CDR1 reads MRHNA; CDR2 reads SNTAGT. The CDR3 totals 17 residues. V lost 4 bases, J lost 6 bases, and 15 bases stayed unmatched. CDR3 loop: CASSVAAGEGVGNEQFF. The CDR3 bases are TGTGCCAGCAGTGTAGCGGCGGGAGAGGGAGTCGGCAATGAGCAGTTCTTC.

The rearrangement links TRBV28 to TRBJ1-1; tentatively, D is TRBD1 (6 bases). The CDR3 consists of 14 residues. CDR1 and CDR2 (germline): MDHEN, SYDVKM. Trimming shortened V by 10 bases and J by 1 base, and 16 bases separated the two germline ends. The CDR3 coding sequence is TGTGCCACCCGACGGGGGGGGCCGAACACTGAAGCTTTCTTT. It translates to CATRRGGPNTEAFF.

The rearrangement joins TRBV28 to TRBJ1-1, with 8 bases aligning to TRBD1. This CDR3 comprises 17 residues. In germline, CDR1 is MDHEN, CDR2 SYDVKM. V was clipped by 2 bases and J by 1 base; unmatched bases: 9. DNA for the CDR3: TGTGCCAGCAGTTTAACCCGGCAGGGGGCAGCGAACACTGAAGCTTTCTTT. This sequence encodes CASSLTRQGAANTEAFF.

V usage is TRBV19 and J usage is TRBJ1-3; possible D gene TRBD1, 6 bases. Trimming took 5 bases from V and 0 from J, leaving 14 bases between them. This CDR3 region has 16 residues. Germline CDR1 reads LNHDA; CDR2 reads SQIVND (reference sequence). The CDR3 spells CASSLTGPSSGNTIYF. CDR3 bases: TGTGCCAGTAGTCTTACAGGGCCCAGCTCTGGAAACACCATATATTTT.

CDR3 coding DNA: TGTGCCAGCAGGGCAGGGATTACCCACAGGACAGATACGCAGTATTTT. Its translation is CASRAGITHRTDTQYF. V and J are TRBV2 and TRBJ2-3, with D possibly being TRBD1 (5 bases). CDR1 and CDR2 from the germline V gene are SNHLY and FYNNEI. The CDR3 covers 16 residues. V lost 6 bases and J lost 3, with 19 bases in between.

The chain couples TRBV4-1 to TRBJ2-2; TRBD1 agrees at 10 bases. V lost 7 bases, J lost 1 base, and 9 bases stayed unmatched. CDR1 and CDR2 from the germline V gene are MGHRA and YSYEKL. This CDR3 spans 17 amino acids. The CDR3 DNA sequence: TGCGCCAGCATCTCAACAGGGACAGGGGAGAACACCGGGGAGCTGTTTTTT. Encoded protein: CASISTGTGENTGELFF.

The V and J genes are TRBV27 and TRBJ1-2, with 8 bases aligning to TRBD1. The CDR3 runs 13 residues. Losses at the gene ends were 5 bases for V and 7 bases for J; bases not matched to a gene: 6. Per germline, CDR1 MNHEY and CDR2 SMNVEV (reference sequence). CDR3 residues: CASSPIGQGGYTF. Written as DNA, the CDR3 is TGTGCCAGCAGTCCTATCGGACAGGGTGGCTACACCTTC.

This chain connects TRBV27 to TRBJ2-5; 8 nucleotides match TRBD2. V dropped 4 bases and J dropped 5; count of bases not matched to a gene: 12. Germline lookup yields CDR1 MNHEY and CDR2 SMNVEV (reference sequence). This CDR3 is built from 16 residues. CDR3 coding DNA: TGTGCCAGCAGTTGGACCGGGACTAGGGGCGGGGAGACCCAGTACTTC. Encoded protein: CASSWTGTRGGETQYF.

The rearrangement links TRBV2 to TRBJ2-5; 11 bases agree with TRBD2. V lost 4 bases and J lost 6; bases outside the gene matches: 4. Germline CDR1 SNHLY, CDR2 FYNNEI. CDR3 length: 14 amino acids. CDR3 coding DNA: TGTGCCAGCAGTGTTAGCGGGAGGGGAAAGACCCAGTACTTC. The encoded protein is CASSVSGRGKTQYF.

The chain carries TRBV10-3 and TRBJ1-1; 8 bases match TRBD1. This CDR3 spans 11 amino acids. Trimming removed 7 bases from V and 10 bases from J; junction bases left unmatched: 5. Germline assignment: CDR1 ENHRY and CDR2 SYGVKD. The chain's CDR3 is CAIKLQGAAFF. The DNA of the CDR3 is TGTGCCATCAAGCTGCAGGGGGCAGCTTTCTTT.

V gene TRBV23-1 combines with J gene TRBJ2-5; a possible D gene is TRBD2 (6 bases). TRBV23-1 belongs to the ORF category, with a function that is uncertain. This CDR3 contains 11 residues. With 6 bases removed from V and 5 bases from J, the gap between germline ends came to 7 bases. The CDR3 DNA is TGCGCCAGCAGGGGAGGCGAGACCCAGTACTTC. Residues: CASRGGETQYF.

The rearrangement uses TRBV29-1 and TRBJ2-7; 11 nucleotides align to TRBD2. Per germline, CDR1 SQVTM and CDR2 ANQGSEA. The ends lost 0 bases at V and 6 bases at J; junction bases unmatched: 7. The CDR3 is 15 amino acids. The CDR3 coding sequence is TGCAGCGTTGAAGATCTGGACCTAGCGGGAGGCGAGCAGTACTTC. This encodes CSVEDLDLAGGEQYF.

The chain combines TRBV7-3 with TRBJ2-3, with D perhaps TRBD2 (6 bases). Trimming took off 2 bases at V and 0 bases at J, with 12 bases between the two ends. CDR1 is SGHTA and CDR2 is FQGTGA in the germline V gene. This CDR3 spans 16 amino acids. The CDR3 reads CASSLGVAASTDTQYF. For the CDR3, the DNA is TGTGCCAGCAGCTTAGGTGTAGCGGCTAGCACAGATACGCAGTATTTT.

The chain recombines TRBV21-1 with TRBJ2-3; the D call of TRBD1 is as the table states it, not checked on the DNA. TRBV21-1 is a pseudogene segment. The CDR3 extends over 21 amino acids. CDR3 region: CASSKWSGSDKRRTNTDTQYF. CDR3 coding DNA: TGTGCCAGCAGCAAATGGTCAGGGTCGGATAAAAGGCGTACGAACACAGATACGCAGTATTTT.

This clone has more than one count but fewer than ten. This chain links TRBV6-6 with TRBJ1-2, with 9 positions matching TRBD1. With V trimmed by 6 bases and J by 3 bases, 2 bases remained unmatched. CDR3 length: 13 residues. The germline V gene has CDR1 MNHNY and CDR2 SVGAGI (reference sequence). CDR3 residues: CASSRDRDYGYTF. The CDR3 region has the DNA TGTGCCAGCAGCCGGGACAGGGACTATGGCTACACCTTC.

V gene TRBV29-1 combines with J gene TRBJ2-2; possibly TRBD2 for D (5 bases). The CDR3 totals 12 residues. From germline, CDR1 is SQVTM and CDR2 ANQGSEA. Trimming took 2 bases from V and 5 from J, leaving 6 bases between them. The CDR3 loop is CSVERETGELFF. Written as DNA, the CDR3 is TGCAGCGTTGAACGGGAAACCGGGGAGCTGTTTTTT.